These 24 T cell receptor beta chains came from one sample sequenced in a study of follicular helper T cells after annual influenza vaccination. Time point reported: 2014-2015 season, pre-vaccination. Produced via immunoSEQ multiplex PCR; TCRdb's table is partial and in-frame only. The sample yields approximately 25,000 clones, roughly 80% seen once. The sequences come from CXCR5+ CD38- circulating T follicular helper cells from blood, collected on the day of influenza vaccination. Subset defined: circulating Tfh, non-naive CD4+CXCR5+PD-1+ (ICOS+CD38+ or ICOS-CD38-). The receptors were gathered from an adult who received the influenza vaccine.

The chain recombines TRBV2 with TRBJ1-5; tentatively, D is TRBD1 (6 bases). V dropped 7 bases and J dropped 4 bases, with 14 bases sitting between them. The CDR3 sequence is 14 residues long. Germline assignment: CDR1 SNHLY and CDR2 FYNNEI. The CDR3 spells CASTYDRLNQPQHF. The CDR3 DNA follows: TGTGCCAGCACATACGACAGGCTGAATCAGCCCCAGCATTTT.

V gene TRBV2 combines with J gene TRBJ2-7; 8 nucleotides match TRBD2. This CDR3 is built from 13 residues. Germline assignment: CDR1 SNHLY and CDR2 FYNNEI. J gave up 7 bases and V 4 bases, and 6 bases lay outside the gene matches. The CDR3 loop reads CASSVERGREQYF. CDR3 DNA sequence: TGTGCCAGCAGTGTAGAGCGGGGGAGAGAGCAGTACTTC.

This clone was detected a few times. The chain couples TRBV27 to TRBJ2-7; D is possibly TRBD1 (5 bases). V was shortened by 5 bases and J by 5 bases, with 13 bases between the two germline ends. The CDR3 is 13 residues long. Germline V gene lookup returns CDR1 MNHEY and CDR2 SMNVEV (reference sequence). Here the CDR3 reads CASSQGRFNEQYF. CDR3 nucleotides: TGTGCCAGCAGTCAGGGAAGGTTCAACGAGCAGTACTTC.

This chain links TRBV7-2 with TRBJ2-3; TRBD2 agrees at 8 bases. The CDR3 has 17 residues. The trim removed 5 bases at V and 1 base at J, leaving 11 bases unmatched. Per the germline V gene, CDR1 is SGHTA and CDR2 is FQGNSA. The CDR3 region has the DNA TGTGCCAGCAGCCGGGGTGGGGCGGGGGGAGGCACAGATACGCAGTATTTT. This translates into CASSRGGAGGGTDTQYF.

J is TRBJ2-1 and V is TRBV19; 9 positions agree with TRBD2. With V trimmed by 3 bases and J by 7 bases, 10 bases remained unmatched. The CDR3 has 16 residues. Looked up from germline, CDR1 is LNHDA and CDR2 is SQIVND (reference sequence). The CDR3 bases are TGTGCCAGTAGTATCCGCGGGAGGGTAGCGGGTAATGAGCAGTTCTTC. Translating gives CASSIRGRVAGNEQFF.

V and J are TRBV7-3 and TRBJ2-5, with D possibly being TRBD2 (5 bases). The V gene lost 5 bases and the J gene lost 1 base, with 32 bases spanning the gap. The CDR3 is 21 amino acids. Germline V gene data show CDR1 as SGHTA and CDR2 as FQGTGA. CDR3 protein: CASSHSPPLARAGFIQETQYF. The CDR3 coding sequence is TGTGCCAGCAGCCATAGCCCCCCTCTTGCGAGGGCCGGTTTTATCCAAGAGACCCAGTACTTC.

This chain connects TRBV6-1 to TRBJ1-1; TRBD1 matches at 9 bases. The germline V gene has CDR1 MNHNS and CDR2 SASEGT. This CDR3 contains 15 residues. J was trimmed by 5 bases and V by 4 bases; bases with no gene match: 8. CDR3 nucleotides: TGTGCCAGCAGTGGAGGAGGGACAGGGAGGACTGAAGCTTTCTTT. Translating it yields CASSGGGTGRTEAFF.

This chain uses TRBV19 with TRBJ2-5; a possible D gene is TRBD1 (6 bases). The V gene lost 4 bases and the J gene lost 5 bases, with 20 bases spanning the gap. The CDR3 is 16 amino acids. Germline CDR1 LNHDA, CDR2 SQIVND (reference sequence). Here the CDR3 DNA reads TGTGCCAGTAGTAACCCATCCAGGGGCGCCACGGAGACCCAGTACTTC. Translating gives CASSNPSRGATETQYF.

This rearrangement joins TRBV2 to TRBJ1-2, with D possibly TRBD1 on 6 matching bases. Germline CDR1 SNHLY, CDR2 FYNNEI. This CDR3 contains 11 residues. V gave up 6 bases and J gave up 8 bases, with 10 bases separating them. This chain's CDR3 is CASRGAGGYTF. Here the CDR3 DNA reads TGTGCCAGCAGGGGGGCCGGGGGCTACACCTTC.

The rearrangement uses TRBV7-9 and TRBJ2-2, with TRBD1 matching over 7 bases. J was trimmed by 8 bases and V by 1 base; bases with no gene match: 7. Germline CDR1 SEHNR, CDR2 FQNEAQ (reference sequence). The CDR3 has 15 amino acids. In nucleotides, the CDR3 is TGTGCCAGCAGCTTAGGCGACAGGGCAAATGGGGAGCTGTTTTTT. It codes for CASSLGDRANGELFF. Looking up the rest from reference TRBV7-9 and TRBJ2-2 gives the full variable domain: DTGVSQNPRHKITKRGQNVTFRCDPISEHNRLYWYRQTLGQGPEFLTYFQNEAQLEKSRLLSDRFSAERPKGSFSTLEIQRTEQGDSAMYLCASSLGDRANGELFFGEGSRLTVL.

This clone was seen a single time. Here the CDR3 DNA reads TGCGCCAGCAAGACAGGGGGACTGAACACTGAAGCTTTCTTT. This gives the protein CASKTGGLNTEAFF. This sequence joins TRBV5-1 and TRBJ1-1, with 9 positions matching TRBD1. Germline V gene lookup returns CDR1 SGHRS and CDR2 YFSETQ. The CDR3 runs 14 residues. The V segment lost 6 bases and the J segment 0 bases; nucleotides outside the gene matches: 3.

The chain is built from TRBV10-3 and TRBJ1-2, with D perhaps TRBD1 (5 bases). The length of the CDR3 is 11 residues. The V end lost 0 bases, the J end lost 12 bases, and 8 bases lay between the germline ends. Looked up from germline, CDR1 is ENHRY and CDR2 is SYGVKD. CDR3 sequence (DNA): TGTGCCATCAGTGAGTCGGGGACTAACACCTTC. The encoded protein is CAISESGTNTF.

The chain uses TRBV19 and TRBJ1-5; TRBD1 is a possible D gene (6 bases). Deletions cut 9 bases from V and 1 base from J, with 25 bases between. From germline, CDR1 is LNHDA and CDR2 SQIVND (reference sequence). The CDR3 extends over 18 amino acids. The CDR3: CASKILSGGAGSNQPQHF. The CDR3 DNA follows: TGTGCCAGCAAAATCCTAAGTGGGGGCGCCGGCAGCAATCAGCCCCAGCATTTT.

The chain carries TRBV7-8 and TRBJ2-5; 9 bases match TRBD2. J was trimmed by 5 bases and V by 1 base; bases with no gene match: 17. CDR1 and CDR2 from the germline V gene are SGHVS and FQNEAQ. The length of the CDR3 is 19 residues. The CDR3 DNA is TGTGCCAGCAGCTTAGACCGTGGGATTAGCGGGGGTGTCCGGGAGACCCAGTACTTC. Protein sequence: CASSLDRGISGGVRETQYF.

The chain carries TRBV6-5 and TRBJ1-2, with D possibly being TRBD1 (6 bases). Germline lookup yields CDR1 MNHEY and CDR2 SVGAGI. The CDR3 spans 15 residues. Trimming took off 2 bases at V and 2 bases at J, with 12 bases between the two ends. As DNA, the CDR3 is TGTGCCAGCAGTTACCCCACAACAGGGAACTATGGCTACACCTTC. This codes for CASSYPTTGNYGYTF.

The chain links TRBV7-3 to TRBJ2-1, with 15 bases fitting TRBD2. Per the germline V gene, CDR1 is SGHTA and CDR2 is FQGTGA. Trimming removed 4 bases from V and 9 bases from J; junction bases left unmatched: 4. The CDR3 length is 15 residues. CDR3 amino acids: CASSSGLAGGSEQFF. For the CDR3, the DNA is TGTGCCAGCAGCTCCGGACTAGCGGGGGGGAGTGAGCAGTTCTTC.

This chain connects TRBV6-1 to TRBJ1-1; 7 nucleotides align to TRBD1. The CDR3 contains 13 residues. V gave up 6 bases and J gave up 1 base; unmatched junction bases: 2. Germline V gene lookup returns CDR1 MNHNS and CDR2 SASEGT. CDR3 nucleotide sequence: TGTGCCAGCAGACGACAGGGGAACACTGAAGCTTTCTTT. It encodes CASRRQGNTEAFF.

Here the CDR3 reads CASSTGHRGLQPQHF. The CDR3 DNA reads TGTGCCAGCTCGACTGGTCACAGGGGCCTGCAGCCCCAGCATTTT. The chain carries TRBV18 and TRBJ1-5, with 7 bases that match TRBD1. With 6 bases clipped from V and 7 bases from J, the junction kept 12 bases outside the gene matches. The germline V gene encodes CDR1 KGHSH and CDR2 LQKENI. This CDR3 is 15 amino acids long.

This clone was picked up a small number of times. This sequence joins TRBV6-1 and TRBJ1-2, with D unclear. Germline lookup yields CDR1 MNHNS and CDR2 SASEGT. The V end was cut by 5 bases, the J end by 7 bases, with 17 bases between. This CDR3 region has 14 residues. The CDR3 nucleotides read TGTGCCAGCAGTCCCGGTCCCAACAGCGGTGGCTACACCTTC. Its protein product is CASSPGPNSGGYTF.

This sequence joins TRBV11-1 and TRBJ2-7; tentatively, D is TRBD1 (7 bases). Germline V gives CDR1 SGHAT, CDR2 FQDESV (reference sequence). The V end was cut by 5 bases, the J end by 5 bases, with 19 bases between. The CDR3 runs 15 residues. The CDR3 loop reads CASSGRQGGYDEQYF. CDR3 in DNA: TGTGCCAGCAGCGGAAGACAGGGAGGATACGACGAGCAGTACTTC.

The table lists this clone with a few counts. The CDR3 protein is CASSSQTASSGNTIYF. The CDR3 nucleotides read TGTGCCAGCAGCTCCCAGACAGCCAGCTCTGGAAACACCATATATTTT. The chain joins TRBV5-4 to TRBJ1-3; possibly TRBD1 for D (5 bases). Per germline, CDR1 SGHNT and CDR2 YYREEE (reference sequence). The CDR3 contains 16 residues. Trimming pared 3 bases from V and 0 bases from J, leaving 13 bases between.

The chain employs TRBV5-4 and TRBJ2-6; a weak D match, TRBD2 (7 bases). Germline V gives CDR1 SGHNT, CDR2 YYREEE (reference sequence). This CDR3 region has 13 residues. The ends were cut back, 4 bases at V and 12 bases at J, with 14 bases in the middle. In DNA form, the CDR3 reads TGTGCCAGCAGCCCGGGGGGCACGATCGTCCTGACTTTC. Translated: CASSPGGTIVLTF.

The chain is built from TRBV5-5 and TRBJ1-1; TRBD1 might be the D (5 bases). V lost 2 bases and J lost 1, with 12 bases in between. The CDR3 has 15 amino acids. Germline CDR1 reads SGHKS; CDR2 reads YYEKEE (reference sequence). The CDR3 bases are TGTGCCAGCAGCTTTTCTACGACAGAGAACACTGAAGCTTTCTTT. Translation: CASSFSTTENTEAFF.

J is TRBJ2-7 and V is TRBV28, with 12 bases matching TRBD2. J was trimmed by 2 bases and V by 6 bases; bases with no gene match: 5. Germline loops: CDR1 MDHEN, CDR2 SYDVKM. This CDR3 contains 15 residues. The CDR3 DNA is TGTGCCAGCAGCTCCTGGACTAGCGGGACCTACGAGCAGTACTTC. Translated, it gives CASSSWTSGTYEQYF.